This T cell receptor (beta chain) appears in the sequencing data of a study of T-cell reconstitution after alpha-beta-depleted transplantation in children. Regarding the study as a whole: Diversity of TCRbeta at day 60 was high in some patients, arising from surviving recipient T cells and thymic progenitors. Reports say that about two months after transplant, the alpha-beta T cells came out of several hundred graft clones that had expanded.

As it was prepared, the TCRbeta library received unique molecular identifiers. TCRdb fed the PCR reads into MiXCR, producing one record per CDR3 protein. The sample lists approximately 500,000 distinct CDR3 sequences, about 10% occurring once. This clonotype came up many times. What it binds is unknown. The germline gives CDR1 SEHNR, CDR2 FQNEAQ (reference sequence). The ends were cut back, 4 bases at V and 1 base at J, with 5 bases in the middle. The CDR3 consists of 13 residues. The source is a child aged 2 to 10 with inherited bone marrow failure, due to receive a stem cell transplant. V usage is TRBV7-9 and J usage is TRBJ2-1, with D perhaps TRBD2 (5 bases). This sample comprised PBMCs, obtained before TCRalphabeta/CD19-depleted stem cell transplant. The CDR3 DNA is TGTGCCAGCAGCTCGGGATCCTACAATGAGCAGTTCTTC. Translation gives CASSSGSYNEQFF.